The 18 T cell receptor beta chains presented below share a single source sample, sequenced in a study of blood T cell repertoires in COVID-19. Sequencing used immunoSEQ multiplex PCR; TCRdb keeps in-frame clones, though not all of them. The table lists 50,000 to 70,000 clones, about 86% of them singletons. Specimen: peripheral blood. The source is a man aged 55-75 years with acute or convalescent COVID-19.

This chain uses TRBV5-1 with TRBJ2-2; weak D call: TRBD2 (5 bases). The CDR3 loop spans 15 amino acids. Germline-derived CDR1 and CDR2 are SGHRS and YFSETQ. The V and J ends lost 0 bases and 6 bases respectively, with 12 bases between them. The CDR3 DNA is TGCGCCAGCAGCTTGGTTAAATCGGGGTCCGGGGAGCTGTTTTTT. The encoded protein is CASSLVKSGSGELFF.

This clone was detected a few times. CDR3 protein: CASSLQTGDAYGYTF. DNA for the CDR3: TGCGCCAGCAGCTTGCAGACAGGGGATGCCTATGGCTACACCTTC. The gene calls are TRBV5-1 and TRBJ1-2; 8 bases are a match to TRBD1. The CDR3 is 15 residues long. Germline values: CDR1 SGHRS, CDR2 YFSETQ. The J segment lost 4 bases and the V segment lost 1 base, leaving 6 bases of the junction unmatched.

CDR3 residues: CASSSRTSGRLGTQYF. CDR3 sequence (DNA): TGTGCCAGCAGCTCCCGGACTAGCGGGAGACTGGGTACGCAGTATTTT. V is TRBV5-4 and J is TRBJ2-3; 13 bases are a match to TRBD2. Germline CDR1 and CDR2: SGHNT and YYREEE (reference sequence). The V gene end was trimmed by 3 bases and the J gene end by 8 bases; junction bases not matched to a gene: 9. The CDR3 runs 16 residues.

This clone has only one observation. CDR3 coding DNA: TGTGCCAGCAGTTACTCCGGACAGTTCTATGGCTACACCTTC. It encodes CASSYSGQFYGYTF. This chain links TRBV6-5 with TRBJ1-2, with D possibly TRBD1 on 6 matching bases. The CDR3 contains 14 residues. The germline gives CDR1 MNHEY, CDR2 SVGAGI. The V gene lost 0 bases and the J gene lost 4 bases, with 9 bases spanning the gap.

The chain uses TRBV5-4 and TRBJ2-5, with 8 positions matching TRBD1. V was clipped by 4 bases and J by 0 bases; unmatched bases: 2. The CDR3 spans 14 residues. Germline CDR1 reads SGHNT; CDR2 reads YYREEE (reference sequence). CDR3 bases: TGTGCCAGCAGCAGGACAGGGAACCAAGAGACCCAGTACTTC. The encoded protein is CASSRTGNQETQYF.

The chain joins TRBV11-3 to TRBJ2-7; the D gene is possibly TRBD2 (5 bases). The CDR3 contains 16 residues. Germline V gene data show CDR1 as SGHNT and CDR2 as YENEEA. V gave up 8 bases and J gave up 3 bases, with 23 bases separating them. The DNA for the CDR3 is TGTGCCAGCCCACGAGAAGCTAGCTATCACCGCTACGAGCAGTACTTC. Translation: CASPREASYHRYEQYF.

The chain links TRBV10-1 to TRBJ2-3, with TRBD1 matching 8 bases. V was clipped by 7 bases and J by 2 bases; unmatched bases: 11. The CDR3 length is 16 residues. Germline CDR1 WNHNN, CDR2 SYGVQD (reference sequence). The CDR3 bases are TGCGCCAGCATCAGGGGACAGGACCAATACACAGATACGCAGTATTTT. It encodes CASIRGQDQYTDTQYF.

The chain combines TRBV2 with TRBJ2-1, with 8 bases identical to TRBD2. V lost 9 bases to trimming and J lost 4 bases; unmatched junction nucleotides: 8. Germline lookup yields CDR1 SNHLY and CDR2 FYNNEI. The CDR3 length is 14 residues. The CDR3 DNA follows: TGTGCCAGGGGCAGCGGGAGAAAATACAATGAGCAGTTCTTC. It translates to CARGSGRKYNEQFF.

The CDR3 sequence: CASSEGEDNQPQHF. The CDR3 DNA sequence: TGCGCCAGCAGCGAAGGGGAAGACAATCAGCCCCAGCATTTT. V usage is TRBV5-1 and J usage is TRBJ1-5, with D maybe TRBD1 (5 bases). Trimming left V 4 bases short and J 3 bases short, with 11 bases between. CDR1 is SGHRS, CDR2 YFSETQ, per germline. The CDR3 has 14 residues.

The J gene is TRBJ1-5, the V gene TRBV30, with D perhaps matching TRBD1 (5 bases). Germline V gene sequence: CDR1 GTSNPN, CDR2 SVGIG (reference sequence). The V and J ends lost 4 bases and 1 base respectively, with 8 bases between them. CDR3 size: 13 residues. In DNA form, the CDR3 reads TGTGCCTGGACGAAGGGGAGCAATCAGCCCCAGCATTTT. This translates into CAWTKGSNQPQHF.

The chain links TRBV19 to TRBJ2-7; tentative D call: TRBD2 (5 bases). The ends were cut back, 8 bases at V and 5 bases at J, with 13 bases in the middle. The germline gives CDR1 LNHDA, CDR2 SQIVND (reference sequence). The CDR3 length is 12 residues. CDR3 coding DNA: TGTGCCAGTCGTAGCCGGGAACACGAGCAGTACTTC. This gives the protein CASRSREHEQYF.

This clone was recorded a few times. The chain combines TRBV3-1 (or the pseudogene TRBV3-2) with TRBJ1-1; 7 bases are shared with TRBD1. The CDR3 loop spans 17 amino acids. V dropped 1 base and J dropped 2; count of bases not matched to a gene: 10. The germline V gene encodes CDR1 LGHDT and CDR2 YNNKEL (reference sequence). The CDR3 DNA sequence: TGTGCCAGCAGCCAAGGAGGGACAGCCCTTATTAACACTGAAGCTTTCTTT. Encoded protein: CASSQGGTALINTEAFF.

The chain recombines TRBV4-1 with TRBJ2-1; 9 positions agree with TRBD1. CDR3 length equals 14 residues. Trimming removed 6 bases from V and 5 bases from J; junction bases left unmatched: 5. Germline loops: CDR1 MGHRA, CDR2 YSYEKL. CDR3: CASSKDRGNNEQFF. The CDR3 DNA follows: TGCGCCAGCAGTAAGGACAGGGGAAACAATGAGCAGTTCTTC.

The V gene is TRBV5-1, the J gene TRBJ2-1; 7 bases map to TRBD1. The CDR3 extends over 13 amino acids. J gave up 3 bases and V 3 bases, and 0 bases lay outside the gene matches. The V gene's germline CDR1 is SGHRS and CDR2 YFSETQ. The CDR3 sequence is CASSWDSYNEQFF. The CDR3 DNA reads TGCGCCAGCAGCTGGGACAGCTACAATGAGCAGTTCTTC.

The chain uses TRBV7-2 and TRBJ2-7; no firm D call. The germline V gene has CDR1 SGHTA and CDR2 FQGNSA. This CDR3 has 14 amino acids. V gave up 5 bases and J gave up 3 bases, with 14 bases separating them. The CDR3 DNA sequence: TGTGCCAGCAGCCCGAACTATCAGAACTACGAGCAGTACTTC. This encodes CASSPNYQNYEQYF. Variable domain in full (rest from reference TRBV7-2 and TRBJ2-7): GAGVSQSPSNKVTEKGKDVELRCDPISGHTALYWYRQSLGQGLEFLIYFQGNSAPDKSGLPSDRFSAERTGGSVSTLTIQRTQQEDSAVYLCASSPNYQNYEQYFGPGTRLTVT.

The V gene is TRBV7-9, the J gene TRBJ2-1; TRBD1 aligns across 7 bases. V lost 5 bases and J lost 1; bases outside the gene matches: 5. CDR3 length: 15 amino acids. Germline CDR1 is SEHNR and CDR2 is FQNEAQ (reference sequence). As DNA, the CDR3 is TGTGCCAGCAGCCGAAACAGGGGTTCCTACAATGAGCAGTTCTTC. Translation: CASSRNRGSYNEQFF.

This clone was recorded only once. This rearrangement joins TRBV4-1 to TRBJ1-5; D is unclear. The CDR3 extends over 16 amino acids. Germline lookup yields CDR1 MGHRA and CDR2 YSYEKL. Trimming shortened V by 1 base and J by 1 base, and 11 bases separated the two germline ends. CDR3 sequence reads: CASSQVPVPSNQPQHF. The DNA for the CDR3 is TGCGCCAGCAGCCAAGTGCCGGTTCCAAGCAATCAGCCCCAGCATTTT.

V is TRBV5-1 and J is TRBJ2-2; TRBD2 might be the D (6 bases). The CDR3 loop spans 14 amino acids. Germline assignment: CDR1 SGHRS and CDR2 YFSETQ. The V end lost 4 bases, the J end lost 4 bases, and 11 bases lay between the germline ends. The CDR3 DNA reads as TGCGCCAGCAGCCGGTCCGGGGGCACCGGGGAGCTGTTTTTT. Its translation: CASSRSGGTGELFF.